This TCR beta chain was captured in a study of blood T cell repertoires in COVID-19. Sequenced by immunoSEQ multiplex PCR; TCRdb stores in-frame clones only, minus some. This table has nearly 110,000 clones, about four fifths appearing once. V lost 3 bases and J lost 3; bases outside the gene matches: 2. CDR1 is SSHAT, CDR2 FNYEAQ, per germline (reference sequence). This CDR3 comprises 14 residues. Sequenced input: peripheral blood. This TCR came from a human donor in a cohort sampled during active COVID-19. The V gene is TRBV7-7, the J gene TRBJ2-5; 9 bases align to TRBD2. The CDR3 spells CASSLAGGEETQYF. In DNA form, the CDR3 reads TGTGCCAGCAGCTTGGCGGGAGGGGAAGAGACCCAGTACTTC.